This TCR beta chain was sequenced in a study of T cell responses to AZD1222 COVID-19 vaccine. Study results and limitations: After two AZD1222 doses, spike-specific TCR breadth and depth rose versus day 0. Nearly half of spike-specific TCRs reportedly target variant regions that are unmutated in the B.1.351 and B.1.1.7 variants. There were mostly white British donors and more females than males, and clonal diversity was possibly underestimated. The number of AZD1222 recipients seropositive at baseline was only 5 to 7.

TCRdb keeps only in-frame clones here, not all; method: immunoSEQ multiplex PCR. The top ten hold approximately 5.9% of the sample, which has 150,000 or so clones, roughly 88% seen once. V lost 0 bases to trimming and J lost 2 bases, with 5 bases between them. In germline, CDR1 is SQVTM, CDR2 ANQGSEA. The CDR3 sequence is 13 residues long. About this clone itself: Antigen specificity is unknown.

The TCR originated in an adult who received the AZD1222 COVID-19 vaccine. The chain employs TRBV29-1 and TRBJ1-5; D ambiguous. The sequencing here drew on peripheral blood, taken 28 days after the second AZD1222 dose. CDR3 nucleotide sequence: TGCAGCGTTGAAGAAGCCCGCAATCAGCCCCAGCATTTT. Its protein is CSVEEARNQPQHF. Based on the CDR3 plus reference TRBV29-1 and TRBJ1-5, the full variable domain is SAVISQKPSRDICQRGTSLTIQCQVDSQVTMMFWYRQQPGQSLTLIATANQGSEATYESGFVIDKFPISRPNLTFSTLTVSNMSPEDSSIYLCSVEEARNQPQHFGDGTRLSIL.